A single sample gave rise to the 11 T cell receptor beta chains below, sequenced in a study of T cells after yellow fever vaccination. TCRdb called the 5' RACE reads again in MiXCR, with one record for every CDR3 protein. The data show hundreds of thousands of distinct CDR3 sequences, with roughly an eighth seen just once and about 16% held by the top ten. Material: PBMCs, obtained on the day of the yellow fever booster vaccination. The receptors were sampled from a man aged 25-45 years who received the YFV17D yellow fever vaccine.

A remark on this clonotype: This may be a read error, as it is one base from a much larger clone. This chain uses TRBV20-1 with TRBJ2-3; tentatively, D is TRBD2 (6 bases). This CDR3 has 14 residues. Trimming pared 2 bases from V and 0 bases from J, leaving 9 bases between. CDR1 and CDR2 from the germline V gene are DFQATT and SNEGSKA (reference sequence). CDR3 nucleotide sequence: TGCAGTGCTAGACCCGGGACTAGCACAGATACGCAGTATTTT. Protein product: CSARPGTSTDTQYF.

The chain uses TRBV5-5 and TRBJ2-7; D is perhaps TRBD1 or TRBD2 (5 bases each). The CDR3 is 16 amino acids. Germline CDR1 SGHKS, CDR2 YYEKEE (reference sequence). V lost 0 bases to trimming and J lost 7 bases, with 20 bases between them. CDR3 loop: CASSLVAGTPSGEQYF. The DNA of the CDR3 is TGTGCCAGCAGCTTGGTAGCTGGGACCCCATCGGGGGAGCAGTACTTC.

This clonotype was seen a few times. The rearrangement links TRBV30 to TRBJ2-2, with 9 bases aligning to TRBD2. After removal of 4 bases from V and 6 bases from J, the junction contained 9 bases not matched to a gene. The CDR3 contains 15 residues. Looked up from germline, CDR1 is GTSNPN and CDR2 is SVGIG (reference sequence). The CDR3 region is CAWMVSGSFPGELFF. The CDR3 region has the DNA TGTGCCTGGATGGTTAGCGGGAGTTTTCCCGGGGAGCTGTTTTTT.

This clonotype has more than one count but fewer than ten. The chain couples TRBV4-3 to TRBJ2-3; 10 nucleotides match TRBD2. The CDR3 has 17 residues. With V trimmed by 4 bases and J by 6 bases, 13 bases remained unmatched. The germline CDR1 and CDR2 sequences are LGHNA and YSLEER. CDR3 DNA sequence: TGCGCCAGCAGCCGCTCCGTAGCGGGAGGTCCCTCGGATACGCAGTATTTT. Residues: CASSRSVAGGPSDTQYF.

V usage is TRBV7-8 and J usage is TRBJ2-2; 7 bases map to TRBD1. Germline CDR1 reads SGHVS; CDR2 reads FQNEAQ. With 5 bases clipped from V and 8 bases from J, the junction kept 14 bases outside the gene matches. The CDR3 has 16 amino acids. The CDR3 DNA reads TGTGCCAGCAGCCCTGTGCCGACAGGGACCAAAGGGGAGCTGTTTTTT. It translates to CASSPVPTGTKGELFF.

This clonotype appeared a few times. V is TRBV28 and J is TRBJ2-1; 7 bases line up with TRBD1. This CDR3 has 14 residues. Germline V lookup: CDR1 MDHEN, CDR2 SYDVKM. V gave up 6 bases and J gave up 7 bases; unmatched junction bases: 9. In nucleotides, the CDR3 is TGTGCCAGCAGCCGACAGGGCGTCCGTAATGAGCAGTTCTTC. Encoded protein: CASSRQGVRNEQFF.

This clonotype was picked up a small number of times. CDR3 amino acids: CASSLGQQDYGYTF. The CDR3 DNA is TGCGCCAGCAGCTTGGGACAGCAAGACTATGGCTACACCTTC. This rearrangement joins TRBV5-1 to TRBJ1-2; possibly TRBD1 for D (5 bases). V was shortened by 0 bases and J by 3 bases, with 9 bases between the two germline ends. Germline CDR1 is SGHRS and CDR2 is YFSETQ. The CDR3 runs to 14 residues.

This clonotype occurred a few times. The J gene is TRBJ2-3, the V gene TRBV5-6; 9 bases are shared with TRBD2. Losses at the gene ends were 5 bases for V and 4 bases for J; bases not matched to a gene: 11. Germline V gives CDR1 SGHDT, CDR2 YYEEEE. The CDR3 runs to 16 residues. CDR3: CASRGPGTSPSDTQYF. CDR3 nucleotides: TGTGCCAGCAGGGGTCCCGGGACTAGCCCCTCAGATACGCAGTATTTT.

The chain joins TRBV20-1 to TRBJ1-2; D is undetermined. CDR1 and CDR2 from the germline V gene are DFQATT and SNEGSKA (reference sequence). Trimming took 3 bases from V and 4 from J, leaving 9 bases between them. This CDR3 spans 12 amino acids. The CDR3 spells CSARDGVYGYTF. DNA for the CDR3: TGCAGTGCTAGGGACGGGGTCTATGGCTACACCTTC.

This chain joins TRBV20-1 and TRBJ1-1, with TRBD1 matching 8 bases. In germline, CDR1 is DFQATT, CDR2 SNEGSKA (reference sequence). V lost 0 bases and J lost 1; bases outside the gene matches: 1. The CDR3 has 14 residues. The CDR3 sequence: CSARDGTGNTEAFF. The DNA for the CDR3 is TGCAGTGCTAGAGACGGGACAGGGAACACTGAAGCTTTCTTT.

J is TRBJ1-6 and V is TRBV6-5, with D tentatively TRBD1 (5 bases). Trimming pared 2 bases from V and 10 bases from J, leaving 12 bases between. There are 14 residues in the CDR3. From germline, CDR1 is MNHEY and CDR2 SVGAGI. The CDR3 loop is CASSYMQGGSPLHF. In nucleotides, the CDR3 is TGTGCCAGCAGTTACATGCAGGGCGGATCACCCCTCCACTTT.